Detailed here is one T cell receptor (beta chain). The data were obtained in a study of CD8+ T cells in alopecia areata. CDR1 is SQVTM, CDR2 ANQGSEA, per germline. CDR3 length: 12 amino acids. Trimming pared 7 bases from V and 3 bases from J, leaving 13 bases between. Isolated RNA was reverse transcribed into cDNA used as the sequencing template. TCRdb's table, derived via immunoSEQ multiplex PCR, lists solely in-frame clones and lacks some. The table includes 70,000 or so clones, over 25% detected once. Noted treatment: oral pan-JAK inhibitor, 5-10 mg twice daily. The source material was CD8+ T cells sorted from blood, sampled at week 4, from a patient treated with tofacitinib. This clonotype originated in a human donor with alopecia areata. This chain uses TRBV29-1 with TRBJ2-7; either TRBD1 or TRBD2 may supply D (5 bases each). The CDR3 DNA is TGCAGCGCCGGGCGAGGGGACTACGAGCAGTACTTC. Protein sequence: CSAGRGDYEQYF.